This T cell receptor (beta chain) was found in a study of cytomegalovirus exposure and HLA in healthy donors. Overall study results and limits: By HLA locus, TCR association rates varied in a later analysis, with DRB1 showing the most and HLA-C the fewest. When the data were analyzed later, several of the most significant clusters appeared to be linked to common viral pathogens.

The PCR employed 60 Vbeta primers together with 13 Jbeta primers. How the authors handled the data: An analysis that came later counted some 85 million unique TCR beta chains, some 11 million shared. Data came from immunoSEQ multiplex PCR; TCRdb stores just in-frame clones and leaves some out. V, J and clone size are taken as reported in that table, and D and trimming were inferred from the DNA itself. Of roughly 190,000 clones in the sample, over 80% were seen once. On this clone itself: The antigen remains unidentified.

The sample was PBMCs. The receptor was isolated from a man aged 25 to 40 in good health and CMV-seronegative.

The CDR3 nucleotides read TGTGCCAGCAGTCTTACCGGGACAGGGTTCGGAAACACCATATATTTT. It is translated as CASSLTGTGFGNTIYF. The chain joins TRBV28 to TRBJ1-3; 9 nucleotides match TRBD1. Trimming took 5 bases from V and 4 from J; bases not matched to a gene: 9. Germline values: CDR1 MDHEN, CDR2 SYDVKM. CDR3 size: 16 residues.